This T cell receptor beta chain is from a study of T cell responses to AZD1222 COVID-19 vaccine. Sequencing used immunoSEQ multiplex PCR; TCRdb keeps in-frame clones, though not all of them. The sample contains roughly 96,000 clones, 85% to 90% of which appear only once. There are 13 residues in the CDR3. The V end lost 4 bases, the J end lost 3 bases, and 11 bases lay between the germline ends. Germline-derived CDR1 and CDR2 are SGDLS and YYNGEE. Regarding this clone: As yet, its antigen is unknown.

General study points: CD4 TCRs covered the whole spike, strongest at regions 160-218 and 743-854.

The source is an adult in good health. The sequencing used peripheral blood, collected on day 0 of AZD1222 vaccination. The V and J genes are TRBV9 and TRBJ2-7, with D perhaps TRBD2 (5 bases). Here the CDR3 reads CASSPGVLYEQYF. The CDR3 DNA follows: TGTGCCAGCAGCCCCGGGGTTCTCTACGAGCAGTACTTC. Full variable domain (rest looked up from reference TRBV9 and TRBJ2-7): DSGVTQTPKHLITATGQRVTLRCSPRSGDLSVYWYQQSLDQGLQFLIQYYNGEERAKGNILERFSAQQFPDLHSELNLSSLELGDSALYFCASSPGVLYEQYFGPGTRLTVT.